This is a list of T cell receptor beta chains from one sample in a study of T cell responses to AZD1222 COVID-19 vaccine. Clones were read by immunoSEQ multiplex PCR, and TCRdb kept only the in-frame ones, dropping some. The repertoire has 120,000 to 150,000 clones, 85% to 95% of them found once; the top ten carry about 2.1%. Material: peripheral blood, obtained on day 0 of AZD1222 vaccination. The receptors shown here come from an adult in good health. Both conserved end residues are part of each CDR3. Each record gives: J gene, D gene, clone size, V gene, CDR3 DNA, CDR3 protein. A D gene is named only where the DNA matches it firmly. The size field is filled for only some rows; it gives once, few, many or a size class.

j_gene: TRBJ1-6
d_gene: NA
abundance: NA
v_gene: TRBV10-3
CDR3nt: TGTGCCATCAGACCGGACAGTTATTCACCCCTCCACTTT
CDR3aa: CAIRPDSYSPLHF

j_gene: TRBJ2-7
d_gene: NA
abundance: NA
v_gene: TRBV12-5
CDR3nt: TGTGCTAGTGGTCCTTTAGGTAGCTCCTACGAGCAGTACTTC
CDR3aa: CASGPLGSSYEQYF

j_gene: TRBJ2-7
d_gene: NA
abundance: NA
v_gene: TRBV3-1/TRBV3-2
CDR3nt: TGTGCCAGCAGCCCACGGGGCTTAAGCTACGAGCAGTACTTC
CDR3aa: CASSPRGLSYEQYF

j_gene: TRBJ1-2
d_gene: TRBD1
abundance: NA
v_gene: TRBV5-1
CDR3nt: TGCGCCAGCAGCTCTGGTGGGACAGGGGTATACGATGGCTACACCTTC
CDR3aa: CASSSGGTGVYDGYTF

j_gene: TRBJ2-7
d_gene: NA
abundance: NA
v_gene: TRBV11-2
CDR3nt: TGTGCCAGCAGGTTGGGGGGACAGCAATACGAGCAGTACTTC
CDR3aa: CASRLGGQQYEQYF

j_gene: TRBJ2-5
d_gene: NA
abundance: NA
v_gene: TRBV19
CDR3nt: TGTGCCAGTAGTATATCACAGGGCGAGACCCAGTACTTC
CDR3aa: CASSISQGETQYF

j_gene: TRBJ2-1
d_gene: NA
abundance: NA
v_gene: TRBV11-2
CDR3nt: TGTGCCAGCAGCTTATGGTCCTACAATGAGCAGTTCTTC
CDR3aa: CASSLWSYNEQFF

j_gene: TRBJ2-7
d_gene: NA
abundance: NA
v_gene: TRBV7-9
CDR3nt: TGTGCCAGCAGCTTCACCCGGGACCCACGACGGGAGCAGTACTTC
CDR3aa: CASSFTRDPRREQYF

j_gene: TRBJ2-3
d_gene: NA
abundance: NA
v_gene: TRBV19
CDR3nt: TGTGCCAGCTCAACCCGGGGCACAGATACGCAGTATTTT
CDR3aa: CASSTRGTDTQYF

j_gene: TRBJ1-1
d_gene: NA
abundance: once
v_gene: TRBV15
CDR3nt: TGTGCCACCAGCAGACTAATGGGGGGTACTGAAGCTTTCTTT
CDR3aa: CATSRLMGGTEAFF

j_gene: TRBJ2-1
d_gene: NA
abundance: NA
v_gene: TRBV11-2
CDR3nt: TGTGCCAGCAGCTTAGAAGGGGCGAGCTCCTACAATGAGCAGTTCTTC
CDR3aa: CASSLEGASSYNEQFF

j_gene: TRBJ1-2
d_gene: NA
abundance: NA
v_gene: TRBV14
CDR3nt: TGTGCCAGCAGCCAAGGAAACAGGGCAAATTACTATGGCTACACCTTC
CDR3aa: CASSQGNRANYYGYTF

j_gene: TRBJ2-5
d_gene: TRBD2
abundance: NA
v_gene: TRBV7-9
CDR3nt: TGTGCCAGCAGCCCAGGACTAGCGGGAGGTGGGGAGACCCAGTACTTC
CDR3aa: CASSPGLAGGGETQYF

j_gene: TRBJ2-1
d_gene: NA
abundance: NA
v_gene: TRBV5-4
CDR3nt: TGTGCCAGCAGCTTTCACAGGGTTTCGGGGCAGTTCTTC
CDR3aa: CASSFHRVSGQFF

j_gene: TRBJ2-2
d_gene: NA
abundance: NA
v_gene: TRBV7-6
CDR3nt: TGTGCCAGCAGCTCCTTCCCAAGACACGCGAACACCGGGGAGCTGTTTTTT
CDR3aa: CASSSFPRHANTGELFF

j_gene: TRBJ1-6
d_gene: NA
abundance: NA
v_gene: TRBV6-6
CDR3nt: TGTGCCAGCAGTTCGCCAGGGGTTTCCTATAATTCACCCCTCCACTTT
CDR3aa: CASSSPGVSYNSPLHF

j_gene: TRBJ2-7
d_gene: TRBD1
abundance: NA
v_gene: TRBV7-9
CDR3nt: TGTGCCAGCAGCCACGCTCTGGGACAGAAAACCTACGAGCAGTACTTC
CDR3aa: CASSHALGQKTYEQYF

j_gene: TRBJ2-1
d_gene: NA
abundance: NA
v_gene: TRBV29-1
CDR3nt: TGCAGCGTTGAAGTGGACCCGGCCAATGAGCAGTTCTTC
CDR3aa: CSVEVDPANEQFF

j_gene: TRBJ2-1
d_gene: NA
abundance: NA
v_gene: TRBV7-9
CDR3nt: TGTGCCAGCAGCCGACTCGAATCCCTGCATGAGCAGTTCTTC
CDR3aa: CASSRLESLHEQFF

j_gene: TRBJ1-1
d_gene: NA
abundance: NA
v_gene: TRBV13
CDR3nt: TGTGCCAGCAGCTTAGGAGCAGGAGGCCCGATGAACACTGAAGCTTTCTTT
CDR3aa: CASSLGAGGPMNTEAFF

j_gene: TRBJ1-2
d_gene: NA
abundance: NA
v_gene: TRBV9
CDR3nt: TGTGCCAGCAGCCCGGTGGGGGGGGCCGGCTACACCTTC
CDR3aa: CASSPVGGAGYTF

j_gene: TRBJ1-5
d_gene: TRBD1
abundance: NA
v_gene: TRBV27
CDR3nt: TGTGCCAGCAGTACAAGACAGGGGAACAATCAGCCCCAGCATTTT
CDR3aa: CASSTRQGNNQPQHF

j_gene: TRBJ1-2
d_gene: NA
abundance: NA
v_gene: TRBV10-3
CDR3nt: TGTGCCATCAGTGCGGTGGAAGCCCTCTATGGCTACACCTTC
CDR3aa: CAISAVEALYGYTF

j_gene: TRBJ2-5
d_gene: NA
abundance: NA
v_gene: TRBV30
CDR3nt: TGTGCCTGTACCGGGTGGGGGGCTCAAGAGACCCAGTACTTC
CDR3aa: CACTGWGAQETQYF

j_gene: TRBJ2-1
d_gene: TRBD2
abundance: few
v_gene: TRBV7-2
CDR3nt: TGTGCCAGCACCCTAGCGGGAGGTCCCCGGGATGAGCAGTTCTTC
CDR3aa: CASTLAGGPRDEQFF

j_gene: TRBJ2-1
d_gene: TRBD2
abundance: NA
v_gene: TRBV10-3
CDR3nt: TGTGCCATCAGTGCCGGGACTAGCGGTTACAATGAGCAGTTCTTC
CDR3aa: CAISAGTSGYNEQFF

j_gene: TRBJ2-2
d_gene: NA
abundance: NA
v_gene: TRBV19
CDR3nt: TGTGCCAGTAGTATAAGCGCTACGAACACCGGGGAGCTGTTTTTT
CDR3aa: CASSISATNTGELFF

j_gene: TRBJ1-4
d_gene: NA
abundance: NA
v_gene: TRBV29-1
CDR3nt: TGCAGCGTTGAAAGGTTCGGAGACAGTAATGAAAAACTGTTTTTT
CDR3aa: CSVERFGDSNEKLFF

j_gene: TRBJ2-5
d_gene: NA
abundance: once
v_gene: TRBV5-1
CDR3nt: TGCGCCAGCAGCTCCTATATATGGACAGATCAAGAGACCCAGTACTTC
CDR3aa: CASSSYIWTDQETQYF

j_gene: TRBJ2-1
d_gene: NA
abundance: NA
v_gene: TRBV11-2
CDR3nt: TGTGCCAGCAGCTTGGGGAGGCGCCAAAACAATGAGCAGTTCTTC
CDR3aa: CASSLGRRQNNEQFF

j_gene: TRBJ1-3
d_gene: NA
abundance: NA
v_gene: TRBV18
CDR3nt: TGTGCCAGCTCACCATTCCCTGGACAGTCCTCTGGAAACACCATATATTTT
CDR3aa: CASSPFPGQSSGNTIYF

j_gene: TRBJ2-3
d_gene: TRBD1
abundance: NA
v_gene: TRBV5-6
CDR3nt: TGTGCCAGCAGCTTGGTTACAGGGGGGTTCACAGATACGCAGTATTTT
CDR3aa: CASSLVTGGFTDTQYF

j_gene: TRBJ2-3
d_gene: TRBD2
abundance: NA
v_gene: TRBV2
CDR3nt: TGTGCCAGCCGAAGGACTAGCGGTACCACAGATACGCAGTATTTT
CDR3aa: CASRRTSGTTDTQYF

j_gene: TRBJ1-5
d_gene: NA
abundance: NA
v_gene: TRBV19
CDR3nt: TGTGCCAGTAGTATAGACCCGAATCAGCCCCAGCATTTT
CDR3aa: CASSIDPNQPQHF

j_gene: TRBJ2-3
d_gene: NA
abundance: NA
v_gene: TRBV11-2
CDR3nt: TGTGCCAGCAGCCTACTAGGTAATGGAGATACGCAGTATTTT
CDR3aa: CASSLLGNGDTQYF

j_gene: TRBJ2-1
d_gene: TRBD2
abundance: NA
v_gene: TRBV7-6
CDR3nt: TGTGCCAGCAGCTTCCTCTGGAAGGGACTAGCCAGAAATGAGCAGTTCTTC
CDR3aa: CASSFLWKGLARNEQFF

j_gene: TRBJ2-5
d_gene: TRBD2
abundance: NA
v_gene: TRBV5-1
CDR3nt: TGCGCCAGCAGCTTGGAGCGCGCGGGAGGGGTGCGGGAGACCCAGTACTTC
CDR3aa: CASSLERAGGVRETQYF